This record looks at one T cell receptor beta chain sequence and its context. This clonotype has only a few counts. No antigen is known for it. It has no much larger one-base neighbor in the sample; base qualities were not kept. These data belong to a study of blood T cells in healthy people across ages (dated by TCRdb to about 2015). As for the study more broadly: In model experiments, template switching captured roughly one uniquely barcoded TCR beta cDNA molecule for every two T cells. Using deep sequencing normalized with unique cDNA molecular identifiers, the study measured how TCR beta repertoire diversity changes with age. The donors were split into four age groups: young (average about 16 years), middle-aged (more than 35), aged (over 55) and long-lived (roughly 80). Donors of different ages were randomly distributed across sequencing lanes to avoid experimental bias. For two donors (one aged 18 to 30 and one aged 80 or older), the study analyzed two additional independent replicas of 1 million unique cDNA reads from the same blood draw. The full study reports these points: Estimates of total diversity based on one million sequenced T cells were considered lower bounds and underestimates. Because the CMV infection status of the donors was unknown, age-related changes in expanded clonotypes may potentially have been confounded. Compared with the aged group, the long-lived group had more naive CD4+ T cells, fewer expanded clones and increased TCR diversity, a pattern suggesting age selection. As age increased, observed TCR beta diversity per million T cells dropped in a roughly linear way, and a significant reduction was already evident by age about 40. Observed TCR beta diversity correlated strongly with the percentage of naive T cells measured by flow cytometry. Conclusive comparison of naive and antigen-experienced compartments was prevented by the profiling of bulk unsorted PBMCs.

The library was built by means of 5' RACE. The sequencer was an Illumina HiSeq 2500. The second PCR ran for about 6 to 11 cycles and used a J-beta primer mix along with a sample-barcoded 5' primer. A unique molecular identifier was introduced onto each TCR beta cDNA molecule by a template-switch 5' adaptor carrying 12 random nucleotides. Each sample yielded at least 3 million CDR3-containing paired-end reads. First-strand cDNA was synthesized from all RNA with the Mint cDNA synthesis kit, primed by a TRBC-specific oligonucleotide. After uracil-DNA glycosylase treatment, a first 18-cycle PCR used universal primers M1SS and BC2_uni_R on all cDNA. The authors processed their data as follows. Each sample was normalized by randomly selecting 1 million high-quality reads, each carrying a distinct molecular identifier. Instead of being binned into consensus sequences, reads with shared molecular identifiers were discarded. CDR3 identification, clonotype clustering and error correction used MiTCR with a Q25 quality threshold and the strictest error-elimination algorithm. A nonparametric unseen species model with Euler transformation was used to estimate lower-bound total TCR beta diversity. The public reads were run again by TCRdb, first through fastp at Q25 and then through MiXCR, and only productive beta chains were kept. Identical CDR3 proteins give one entry, which carries the most common genes and DNA. TCRdb's processing, not the study's, gives the V and J calls here. This sample gives about 1.4 million distinct CDR3 sequences in total; almost 60% of them show up just once. The biggest ten clones account for about 6.7% of the sample.

Systemically healthy Caucasian individuals from Russia, 39 in total and aged about 6 to 100 years, were included as donors. Approximately 11 milliliters of peripheral blood were drawn from each donor into EDTA-treated Vacutainer tubes. PBMCs were isolated by Ficoll-Paque density-gradient centrifugation, with at least 6 million obtained per sample. Trizol reagent was used to extract total RNA from the PBMCs, yielding at least 6 micrograms per sample. For every donor, an aliquot of PBMCs went through flow cytometry to measure the percentages of naive CD45RAhigh/CD27high T cells. Sequenced: blood. This TCR came from a man aged 18 to 30 in good health.

In nucleotide form, the sequence is TGTGCCAGCTCCTCTCAGGGGGCCACCGAAGCTTTCTTT. This is translated as CASSSQGATEAFF. The V gene is TRBV3-1 and the J gene is TRBJ1-1; TRBD1 aligns with 8 central bases. Its CDR3 holds 13 amino acids, cysteine through phenylalanine. The only DNA kept is the CDR3, 39 bases in frame from the first base. The germline V gene encodes CDR1 LGHDT and CDR2 YNNKEL (reference sequence). Trimming removed 8 bases from V and 8 bases from J; the gene matches leave 10 bases unexplained.